This entry features one T cell receptor beta chain sequence. Its antigen is still unknown. This sample stems from a study of siplizumab effects on memory and regulatory T cells. Method: immunoSEQ multiplex PCR; TCRdb's copy keeps in-frame clones and lacks some. The profile shows tens of thousands of clones, just over 95% of them singletons. This CDR3 has 17 amino acids. Trimming at V came to 2 bases and at J to 0 bases, leaving 8 bases not matched to a gene. Germline assignment: CDR1 LNHDA and CDR2 SQIVND (reference sequence). Points from the study as a whole: Naive T cells seemed more diverse than memory cells; they also seemed major alloresponse contributors. Alloreactive sequences traceable to unstimulated CD4+ memory cells were significantly reduced by siplizumab. Proliferating siplizumab-culture Tregs lacked confirmation of suppressive function.

The V and J genes are TRBV19 and TRBJ1-1; 8 positions agree with TRBD1. The TCR sequence derives from a human donor in good health. What was sequenced was naive CD8+ T cells sorted from blood. CDR3 coding DNA: TGTGCCAGTAGTATATGGGGGCCAGGGGGCCTGAACACTGAAGCTTTCTTT. Its protein product is CASSIWGPGGLNTEAFF.